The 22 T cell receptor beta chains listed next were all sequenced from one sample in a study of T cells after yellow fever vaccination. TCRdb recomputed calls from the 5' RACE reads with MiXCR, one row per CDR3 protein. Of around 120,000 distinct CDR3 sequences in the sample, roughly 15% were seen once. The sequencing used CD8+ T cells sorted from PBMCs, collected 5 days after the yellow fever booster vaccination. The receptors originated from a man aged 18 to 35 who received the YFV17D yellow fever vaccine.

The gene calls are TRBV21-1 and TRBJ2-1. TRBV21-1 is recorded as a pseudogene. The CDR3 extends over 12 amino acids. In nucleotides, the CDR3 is TGTGCCAGCAGCAAAGACGCGGGTGAGCAGTTCTTC. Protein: CASSKDAGEQFF.

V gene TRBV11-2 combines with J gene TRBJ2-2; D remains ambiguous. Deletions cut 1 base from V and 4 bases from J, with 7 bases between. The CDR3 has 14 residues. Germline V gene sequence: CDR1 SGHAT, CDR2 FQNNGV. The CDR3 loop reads CASSLGPATGELFF. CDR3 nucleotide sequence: TGTGCCAGCAGCTTAGGCCCCGCCACCGGGGAGCTGTTTTTT.

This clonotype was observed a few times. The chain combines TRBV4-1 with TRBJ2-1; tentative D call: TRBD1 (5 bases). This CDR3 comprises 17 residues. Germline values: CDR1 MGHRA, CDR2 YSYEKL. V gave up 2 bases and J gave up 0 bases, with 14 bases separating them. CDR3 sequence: CASSQSGLLSSYNEQFF. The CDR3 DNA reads TGCGCCAGCAGCCAATCAGGGCTTTTGAGCTCCTACAATGAGCAGTTCTTC.

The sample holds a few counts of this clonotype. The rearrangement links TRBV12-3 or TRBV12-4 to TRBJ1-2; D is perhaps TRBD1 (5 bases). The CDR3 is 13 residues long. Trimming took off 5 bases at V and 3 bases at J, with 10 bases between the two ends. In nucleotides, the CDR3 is TGTGCCAGCAGTCCGGGGACGTACTATGGCTACACCTTC. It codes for CASSPGTYYGYTF.

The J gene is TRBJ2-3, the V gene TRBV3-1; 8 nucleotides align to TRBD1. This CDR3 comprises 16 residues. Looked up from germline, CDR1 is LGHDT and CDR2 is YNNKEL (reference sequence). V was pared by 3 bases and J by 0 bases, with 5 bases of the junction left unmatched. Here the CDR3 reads CASSQGTGRSTDTQYF. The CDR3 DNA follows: TGTGCCAGCAGCCAGGGGACAGGACGGAGCACAGATACGCAGTATTTT.

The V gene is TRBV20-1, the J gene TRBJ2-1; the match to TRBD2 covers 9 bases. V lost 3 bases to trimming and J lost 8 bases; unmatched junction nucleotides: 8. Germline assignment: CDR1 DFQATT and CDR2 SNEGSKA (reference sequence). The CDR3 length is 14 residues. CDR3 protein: CSASPLAGIDEQFF. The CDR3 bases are TGCAGTGCTAGTCCCCTAGCGGGGATCGATGAGCAGTTCTTC.

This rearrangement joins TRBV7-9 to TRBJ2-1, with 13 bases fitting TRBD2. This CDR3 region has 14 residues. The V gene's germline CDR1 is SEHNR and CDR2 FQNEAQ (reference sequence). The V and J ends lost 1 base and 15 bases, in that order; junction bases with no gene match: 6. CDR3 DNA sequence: TGTGCCAGCAGCTTAGAAGGACTAGCGGGGGAAAGGTTCTTC. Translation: CASSLEGLAGERFF.

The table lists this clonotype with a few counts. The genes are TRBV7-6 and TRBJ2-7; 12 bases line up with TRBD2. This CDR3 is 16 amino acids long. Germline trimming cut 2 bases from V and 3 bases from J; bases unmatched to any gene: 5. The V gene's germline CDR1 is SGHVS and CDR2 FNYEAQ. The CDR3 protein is CASSLTTSGGHYEQYF. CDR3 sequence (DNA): TGTGCCAGCAGCTTAACGACTAGCGGGGGCCACTACGAGCAGTACTTC.

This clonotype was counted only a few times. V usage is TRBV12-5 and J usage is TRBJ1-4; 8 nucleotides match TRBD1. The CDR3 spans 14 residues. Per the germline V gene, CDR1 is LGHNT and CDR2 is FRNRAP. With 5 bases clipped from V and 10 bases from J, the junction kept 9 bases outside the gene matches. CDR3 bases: TGTGCTAGTGGTCAGGACAGGGACCCCCGAAAACTGTTTTTT. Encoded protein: CASGQDRDPRKLFF.

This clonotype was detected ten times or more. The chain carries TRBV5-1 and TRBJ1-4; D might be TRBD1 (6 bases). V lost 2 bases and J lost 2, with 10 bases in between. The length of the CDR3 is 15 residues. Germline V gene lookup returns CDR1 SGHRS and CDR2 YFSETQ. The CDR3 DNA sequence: TGCGCCAGCAGCTTCAGAGGGGGTACTAATGAAAAACTGTTTTTT. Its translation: CASSFRGGTNEKLFF.

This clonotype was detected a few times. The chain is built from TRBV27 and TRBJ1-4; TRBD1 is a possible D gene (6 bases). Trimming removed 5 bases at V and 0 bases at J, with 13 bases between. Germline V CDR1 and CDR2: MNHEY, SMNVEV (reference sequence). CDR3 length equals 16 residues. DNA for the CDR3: TGTGCCAGCAGTCCAACTTACAGGGCAACTAATGAAAAACTGTTTTTT. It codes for CASSPTYRATNEKLFF. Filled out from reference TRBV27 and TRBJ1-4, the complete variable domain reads EAQVTQNPRYLITVTGKKLTVTCSQNMNHEYMSWYRQDPGLGLRQIYYSMNVEVTDKGDVPEGYKVSRKEKRNFPLILESPSPNQTSLYFCASSPTYRATNEKLFFGSGTQLSVL.

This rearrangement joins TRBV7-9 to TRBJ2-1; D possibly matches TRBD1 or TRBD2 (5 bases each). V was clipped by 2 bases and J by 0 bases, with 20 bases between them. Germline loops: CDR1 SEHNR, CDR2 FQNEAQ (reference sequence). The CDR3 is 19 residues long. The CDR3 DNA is TGTGCCAGCAGCTTAAGGGATCTTTATGAGGGGTTCTCCTACAATGAGCAGTTCTTC. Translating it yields CASSLRDLYEGFSYNEQFF.

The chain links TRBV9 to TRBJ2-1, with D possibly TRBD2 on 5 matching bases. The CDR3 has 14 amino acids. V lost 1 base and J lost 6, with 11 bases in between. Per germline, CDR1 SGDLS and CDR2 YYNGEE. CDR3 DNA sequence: TGTGCCAGCAGCGTAATCGAGGGTTCCAATGAGCAGTTCTTC. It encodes CASSVIEGSNEQFF. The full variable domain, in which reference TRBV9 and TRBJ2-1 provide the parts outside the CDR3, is DSGVTQTPKHLITATGQRVTLRCSPRSGDLSVYWYQQSLDQGLQFLIQYYNGEERAKGNILERFSAQQFPDLHSELNLSSLELGDSALYFCASSVIEGSNEQFFGPGTRLTVL.

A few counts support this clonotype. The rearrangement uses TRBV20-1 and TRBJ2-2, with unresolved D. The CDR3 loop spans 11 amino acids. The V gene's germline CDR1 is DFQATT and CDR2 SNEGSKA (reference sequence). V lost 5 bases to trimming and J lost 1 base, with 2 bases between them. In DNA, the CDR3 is TGCAGTGCTGAGAACACCGGGGAGCTGTTTTTT. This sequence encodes CSAENTGELFF.

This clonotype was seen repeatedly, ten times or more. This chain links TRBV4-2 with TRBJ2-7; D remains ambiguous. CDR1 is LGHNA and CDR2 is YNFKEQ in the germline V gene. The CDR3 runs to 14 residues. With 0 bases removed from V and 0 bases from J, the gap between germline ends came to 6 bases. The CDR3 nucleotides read TGTGCCAGCAGCCAAGATCTCCACTCCTACGAGCAGTACTTC. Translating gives CASSQDLHSYEQYF.

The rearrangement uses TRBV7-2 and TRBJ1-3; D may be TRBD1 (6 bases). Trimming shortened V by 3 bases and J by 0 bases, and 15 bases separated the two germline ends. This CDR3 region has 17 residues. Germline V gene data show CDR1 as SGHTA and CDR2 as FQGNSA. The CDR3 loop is CASSLLPGAFSGNTIYF. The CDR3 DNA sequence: TGTGCCAGCAGCTTGCTCCCGGGGGCCTTCTCTGGAAACACCATATATTTT. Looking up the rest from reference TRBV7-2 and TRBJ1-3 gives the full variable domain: GAGVSQSPSNKVTEKGKDVELRCDPISGHTALYWYRQSLGQGLEFLIYFQGNSAPDKSGLPSDRFSAERTGGSVSTLTIQRTQQEDSAVYLCASSLLPGAFSGNTIYFGEGSWLTVV.

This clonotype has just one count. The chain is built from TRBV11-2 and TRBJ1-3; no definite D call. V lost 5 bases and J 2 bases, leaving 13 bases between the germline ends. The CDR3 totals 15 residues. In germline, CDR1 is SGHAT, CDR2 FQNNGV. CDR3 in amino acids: CASSQPRATGNTIYF. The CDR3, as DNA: TGTGCCAGCAGCCAGCCTAGGGCAACTGGAAACACCATATATTTT.

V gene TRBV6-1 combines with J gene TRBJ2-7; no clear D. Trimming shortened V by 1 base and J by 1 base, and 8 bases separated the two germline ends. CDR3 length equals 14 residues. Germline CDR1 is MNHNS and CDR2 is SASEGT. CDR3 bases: TGTGCCAGCAGTGAAGTGGGCAGGTCCTACGAGCAGTACTTC. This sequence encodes CASSEVGRSYEQYF.

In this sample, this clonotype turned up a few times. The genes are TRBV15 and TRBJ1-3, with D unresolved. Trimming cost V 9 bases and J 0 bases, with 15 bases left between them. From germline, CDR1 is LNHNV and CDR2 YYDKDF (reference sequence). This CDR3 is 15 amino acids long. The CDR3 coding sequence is TGTGCCACTTCCCCGATATGGAACTCTGGAAACACCATATATTTT. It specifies CATSPIWNSGNTIYF. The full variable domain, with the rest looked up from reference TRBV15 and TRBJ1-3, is DAMVIQNPRYQVTQFGKPVTLSCSQTLNHNVMYWYQQKSSQAPKLLFHYYDKDFNNEADTPDNFQSRRPNTSFCFLDIRSPGLGDTAMYLCATSPIWNSGNTIYFGEGSWLTVV.

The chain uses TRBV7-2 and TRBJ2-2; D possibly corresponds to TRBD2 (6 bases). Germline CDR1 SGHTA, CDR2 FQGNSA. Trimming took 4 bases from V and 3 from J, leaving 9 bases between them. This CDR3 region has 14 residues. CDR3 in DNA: TGTGCCAGCAGCTCCGGAGGGTACACCGGGGAGCTGTTTTTT. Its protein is CASSSGGYTGELFF.

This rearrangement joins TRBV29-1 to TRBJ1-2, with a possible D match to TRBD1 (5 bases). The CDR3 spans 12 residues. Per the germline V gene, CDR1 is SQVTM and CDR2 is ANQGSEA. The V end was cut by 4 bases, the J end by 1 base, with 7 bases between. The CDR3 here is CSVAGDNYGYTF. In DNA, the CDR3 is TGCAGCGTTGCGGGGGATAACTATGGCTACACCTTC.

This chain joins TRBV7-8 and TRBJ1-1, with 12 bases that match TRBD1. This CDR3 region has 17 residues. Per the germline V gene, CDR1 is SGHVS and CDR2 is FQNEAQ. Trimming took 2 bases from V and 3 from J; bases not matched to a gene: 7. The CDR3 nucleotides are TGTGCCAGCAGCTTACCCGGGACAGGGGGCGCAGACACTGAAGCTTTCTTT. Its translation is CASSLPGTGGADTEAFF.